A selection of T cell receptor beta chains follows, all from one sample in a study of cytomegalovirus exposure and HLA in healthy donors. TCRdb keeps only in-frame clones here, not all; method: immunoSEQ multiplex PCR. Counted here are roughly 120,000 clones, approximately 70% occurring once; the ten biggest clones make up roughly 5.3%. The source material was PBMCs. Source of these receptors: a woman in her sixties or seventies in good health and CMV-seropositive. Each CDR3 is given with its conserved first and last residue. D genes are given only for firm matches. For some rows the clone size is stated as once, few or many, or as a class when expanded; others skip it.

NA | TRBD2 | TRBJ2-2 | TRBV5-4 | CASSVGGAKTGELFF | TGTGCCAGCAGCGTCGGGGGGGCTAAGACCGGGGAGCTGTTTTTT
NA | TRBD1 | TRBJ2-1 | TRBV7-9 | CASSPRQGNPTYNEQFF | TGTGCCAGCAGCCCCAGACAGGGCAACCCTACCTACAATGAGCAGTTCTTC
NA | TRBD2 | TRBJ2-3 | TRBV27 | CASSHAGTSPDTQYF | TGTGCCAGCAGTCACGCCGGGACTAGCCCAGATACGCAGTATTTT
few | NA | TRBJ1-1 | TRBV6-5 | CASSRTANTEAFF | TGTGCCAGCAGTCGTACAGCGAACACTGAAGCTTTCTTT
NA | TRBD2 | TRBJ2-2 | TRBV5-1 | CASSLVLAGNTGELFF | TGCGCCAGCAGCTTGGTACTAGCGGGCAACACCGGGGAGCTGTTTTTT
NA | TRBD1 | TRBJ2-3 | TRBV27 | CASSPGGTGWLDTQYF | TGTGCCAGCAGCCCCGGGGGGACAGGGTGGCTGGATACGCAGTATTTT
NA | TRBD2 | TRBJ2-4 | TRBV15 | CATSREGGIAKNIQYF | TGTGCCACCAGCAGAGAGGGGGGGATAGCCAAAAACATTCAGTACTTC
NA | NA | TRBJ1-1 | TRBV30 | CAWSVGLAGSAEAFF | TGTGCCTGGAGTGTCGGCCTGGCGGGGAGTGCTGAAGCTTTCTTT
NA | TRBD1 | TRBJ2-2 | TRBV4-1 | CASSRIPGQGRAGELFF | TGCGCCAGCAGCCGAATTCCGGGACAGGGCAGGGCCGGGGAGCTGTTTTTT
few | NA | TRBJ2-7 | TRBV9 | CASSLQGAGDEQYF | TGTGCCAGCAGCTTACAGGGAGCCGGGGACGAGCAGTACTTC
NA | NA | TRBJ2-7 | TRBV7-6 | CASSAQHGSYEQYF | TGTGCCAGCAGCGCTCAACATGGCTCCTACGAGCAGTACTTC
NA | TRBD1 | TRBJ1-2 | TRBV6-1 | CASISGTVYGYTF | TGTGCCAGCATTAGCGGGACAGTCTATGGCTACACCTTC
few | NA | TRBJ2-3 | TRBV2 | CASRVLLSTQYF | TGTGCCAGCAGGGTACTTTTGAGTACGCAGTATTTT
NA | NA | TRBJ2-5 | TRBV7-9 | CASSFQGGAYLETQYF | TGTGCCAGCAGCTTCCAGGGGGGAGCCTACTTGGAGACCCAGTACTTC
NA | NA | TRBJ1-4 | TRBV11-2 | CASSYSRGDEKLFF | TGTGCCAGCAGCTATTCCCGGGGGGATGAAAAACTGTTTTTT
NA | NA | TRBJ2-1 | TRBV4-2 | CASSQDLLGDNEQFF | TGTGCCAGCAGCCAAGATCTACTAGGAGACAATGAGCAGTTCTTC
NA | TRBD2 | TRBJ2-5 | TRBV7-2 | CASSFPRGGRVSETQYF | TGTGCCAGCAGCTTCCCCCGGGGGGGGAGGGTTTCGGAGACCCAGTACTTC
few | NA | TRBJ2-1 | TRBV12-5 | CASGGLDRPSVPKNNEQFF | TGTGCTAGTGGGGGCCTTGACCGTCCGTCGGTCCCGAAAAACAATGAGCAGTTCTTC
NA | TRBD1 | TRBJ1-2 | TRBV6-5 | CASRQTGSDGYTF | TGTGCCAGCAGACAGACAGGGAGTGATGGCTACACCTTC
NA | NA | TRBJ2-7 | TRBV7-6 | CASSLGAGVSYEQYF | TGTGCCAGCAGCTTAGGGGCAGGCGTTTCCTACGAGCAGTACTTC
NA | TRBD1 | TRBJ1-2 | TRBV7-2 | CASTANDRGAGYTF | TGTGCCAGCACCGCTAACGACAGGGGAGCTGGCTACACCTTC
NA | NA | TRBJ2-7 | TRBV5-4 | CASSLGQGVAYEQYF | TGTGCCAGCAGCTTGGGTCAGGGCGTTGCCTACGAGCAGTACTTC
NA | NA | TRBJ1-2 | TRBV29-1 | CSVDFGIRGGYTF | TGCAGCGTGGACTTCGGTATTCGGGGTGGCTACACCTTC
NA | TRBD1 | TRBJ1-6 | TRBV6-5 | CASSYDRVNSPLHF | TGTGCCAGCAGTTACGACAGGGTAAATTCACCCCTCCACTTT
NA | NA | TRBJ2-2 | TRBV15 | CATSRGQGMNTGELFF | TGTGCCACCAGCAGAGGTCAGGGAATGAACACCGGGGAGCTGTTTTTT
NA | NA | TRBJ1-1 | TRBV7-6 | CASSLVQGVNTEAFF | TGTGCCAGCAGCTTAGTACAAGGAGTGAACACTGAAGCTTTCTTT
NA | NA | TRBJ2-2 | TRBV7-2 | CASSPGLYTGELFF | TGTGCCAGCAGCCCAGGACTGTACACCGGGGAGCTGTTTTTT
NA | NA | TRBJ2-1 | TRBV2 | CASSVGAWGDEQFF | TGTGCCAGCAGTGTGGGGGCTTGGGGAGATGAGCAGTTCTTC
NA | NA | TRBJ2-1 | TRBV10-3 | CATRNPGQDNEQFF | TGTGCCACCCGAAATCCGGGACAAGACAATGAGCAGTTCTTC
NA | TRBD1 | TRBJ2-7 | TRBV15 | CATSATGETYEQYF | TGTGCCACCAGCGCAACAGGGGAGACCTACGAGCAGTACTTC
NA | NA | TRBJ2-1 | TRBV27 | CASALGPYNEQFF | TGTGCCAGCGCACTGGGGCCCTACAATGAGCAGTTCTTC
NA | TRBD1 | TRBJ1-4 | TRBV10-1 | CASSEGGRGEKLFF | TGCGCCAGCAGTGAAGGGGGCCGAGGGGAAAAACTGTTTTTT
NA | NA | TRBJ2-5 | TRBV11-1 | CASSVDSQETQYF | TGTGCCAGCAGCGTGGACAGCCAAGAGACCCAGTACTTC
few | NA | TRBJ1-1 | TRBV7-9 | CASSLTALEAFF | TGTGCCAGCAGCTTAACAGCTCTTGAAGCTTTCTTT
NA | TRBD1 | TRBJ1-2 | TRBV11-2 | CASTKDRGYGYTF | TGTGCCAGCACCAAGGACAGGGGCTATGGCTACACCTTC
NA | NA | TRBJ1-6 | TRBV6-6 | CASSSAGPHNSPLHF | TGTGCCAGCAGTTCTGCAGGGCCTCATAATTCACCCCTCCACTTT
NA | NA | TRBJ2-7 | TRBV5-1 | CASSLFPGLAYEQYF | TGCGCCAGCAGCTTGTTTCCAGGGCTTGCCTACGAGCAGTACTTC
NA | TRBD1 | TRBJ1-2 | TRBV6-5 | CASSTGTAYGYTF | TGTGCCAGCAGTACCGGGACAGCCTATGGCTACACCTTC
NA | TRBD1 | TRBJ2-5 | TRBV6-5 | CASSYSGTEIQETQYF | TGTGCCAGCAGTTACTCCGGGACAGAGATCCAAGAGACCCAGTACTTC
NA | NA | TRBJ2-3 | TRBV18 | CASSPQGDTQYF | TGTGCCAGCTCACCTCAGGGAGATACGCAGTATTTT
NA | NA | TRBJ1-4 | TRBV29-1 | CSVPGREEKLFF | TGCAGCGTTCCAGGGAGGGAGGAAAAACTGTTTTTT
NA | NA | TRBJ1-1 | TRBV19 | CASSITGGANTEAFF | TGTGCCAGTAGTATAACGGGGGGCGCGAACACTGAAGCTTTCTTT
NA | NA | TRBJ1-4 | TRBV6-5 | CASSYSYGGDEKLFF | TGTGCCAGCAGTTACTCTTACGGGGGAGATGAAAAACTGTTTTTT
NA | NA | TRBJ2-7 | TRBV4-2 | CASSQVPTGPVEQYF | TGTGCCAGCAGCCAAGTACCCACAGGGCCCGTGGAGCAGTACTTC
NA | NA | TRBJ2-1 | TRBV30 | CAWTRSSYNEQFF | TGTGCCTGGACCCGGAGCTCCTACAATGAGCAGTTCTTC
NA | TRBD2 | TRBJ2-5 | TRBV4-1 | CASSPSGGYQETQYF | TGCGCCAGCAGCCCGAGCGGGGGCTATCAAGAGACCCAGTACTTC
once | TRBD1 | TRBJ1-5 | TRBV30 | CAWSVRTGVDNQPQHF | TGTGCCTGGAGTGTAAGGACAGGGGTAGACAATCAGCCCCAGCATTTT
NA | NA | TRBJ2-2 | TRBV7-7 | CASSPREGTGNTGELFF | TGTGCTAGCAGCCCCCGTGAAGGCACGGGGAACACCGGGGAGCTGTTTTTT
NA | TRBD1 | TRBJ2-3 | TRBV6-5 | CASSYKGTASTDTQYF | TGTGCCAGCAGTTACAAAGGGACAGCGAGCACAGATACGCAGTATTTT
few | NA | TRBJ2-3 | TRBV7-2 | CASSLRGTQYF | TGTGCCAGCAGCCTGCGGGGTACGCAGTATTTT
NA | TRBD1 | TRBJ2-2 | TRBV5-1 | CASSPRDRGLTGELFF | TGCGCCAGCAGCCCCCGGGACAGGGGGTTGACCGGGGAGCTGTTTTTT